The source of this T cell receptor beta chain is a study of post-analysis software for immune sequencing data. In the study overall: Secondary progressive, relapsing-remitting and progressive-relapsing multiple sclerosis were among the included disease courses.

Libraries were made from TCR beta cDNA, and they carried unique molecular identifiers. The yield from roughly 1 to 10 million T cells was roughly 500,000 cDNA molecules in total. TCRdb redid the calling of the PCR reads with MiXCR, one entry per CDR3 protein. The sample includes about 810,000 distinct CDR3 sequences, 53% seen only once; the top ten take about 4.8%. Trimming stripped 2 bases from V and 0 bases from J, with 10 bases between. CDR3 size: 14 residues. Germline V gene sequence: CDR1 SQVTM, CDR2 ANQGSEA. Study-wide results and caveats: Batch-matched samples strongly co-clustered by F measure. The study found TRBV5-6, TRBV5-1 and TRBV20-1 among 5 or 6 TRBV segments more frequent in patients than controls. The study found significantly lower normalized Chao1 diversity in multiple sclerosis patients than in controls.

As regards this clonotype: The antigen is undetermined.

The specimen sequenced was blood. The V gene is TRBV29-1, the J gene TRBJ1-1; D not certain. This receptor was taken from a girl aged 5-17 years with multiple sclerosis. DNA for the CDR3: TGCAGCGTTGAAAAGCGAATAGTGAACACTGAAGCTTTCTTT. The encoded protein is CSVEKRIVNTEAFF.